This T cell receptor beta chain comes out of a study of T-cell memory formation after mild COVID-19. The wider study: Among the donors, TCR clusters were largely specific to each donor.

This clonotype was seen more than once but under ten times. TCRdb called the 5' RACE reads again in MiXCR, with one record for every CDR3 protein. The sample gives almost 550,000 distinct CDR3 sequences, about a fifth of which show up once; 12% is in the top ten. The length of the CDR3 is 16 residues. The germline CDR1 and CDR2 sequences are KGHDR and SFDVKD. J was trimmed by 3 bases and V by 1 base; bases with no gene match: 4. Specimen: PBMCs or a T cell subset sorted from them (not recorded which). The source of this sequence is an adult woman who had mild COVID-19 (a few samples of this study predate the infection). Cell type and time point are not known. This sequence joins TRBV24-1 and TRBJ2-3; 9 bases line up with TRBD1. CDR3 DNA sequence: TGTGCCACCAGTGATTTCCGGGACAGGGAAACAGATACGCAGTATTTT. Protein: CATSDFRDRETDTQYF.